This T cell receptor (beta chain) comes out of a study of blood T cell repertoires in COVID-19. The wider study: Nucleic acid was either cDNA or gDNA, and it came from T cells, B-cell-depleted T cells, or PBMCs.

Some clones are missing from TCRdb's copy, which holds only in-frame ones; the method was immunoSEQ multiplex PCR. Of 110,000 or so clones in the sample, around 83% were seen once. Seattle cases were enrolled at active infection and followed longitudinally. The CDR3 sequence is 16 residues long. V shed 2 bases and J 2 bases; nucleotides not matched to a gene: 6. Germline V lookup: CDR1 SGDLS, CDR2 YYNGEE. The chain recombines TRBV9 with TRBJ2-3; 9 nucleotides line up with TRBD1. The sequence derives from a woman aged 60-70 years with COVID-19, enrolled during active disease. Sequenced material: peripheral blood. The CDR3 is CASSVSGTGFTDTQYF. CDR3 coding DNA: TGTGCCAGCAGCGTTTCTGGGACAGGGTTCACAGATACGCAGTATTTT.